Below are 9 T cell receptor beta chains sequenced from a single sample in a study of response to subunit inactivated influenza vaccine. MiXCR was run by TCRdb on the RT-PCR reads, yielding one entry per CDR3 protein. Seen here are about 180,000 distinct CDR3 sequences, about 9% observed once, and the top ten hold roughly 11%. Specimen: non-naive T cells sorted from PBMCs, collected on the day of vaccination. The receptors here all came from a man aged 45 to 65 who received an inactivated influenza vaccine.

This clonotype was seen a few times. The V gene is TRBV10-3, the J gene TRBJ2-3; 7 bases are a match to TRBD1. Germline V CDR1 and CDR2: ENHRY, SYGVKD. After removal of 8 bases from V and 5 bases from J, the junction contained 7 bases not matched to a gene. The length of the CDR3 is 13 residues. The CDR3 region has the DNA TGTGCCATCGGCCAGGGGGTAGGAGATACGCAGTATTTT. It specifies CAIGQGVGDTQYF.

This rearrangement joins TRBV4-1 to TRBJ1-2; D is undetermined. This CDR3 has 14 residues. The germline V gene encodes CDR1 MGHRA and CDR2 YSYEKL. V dropped 3 bases and J dropped 1 base, with 9 bases sitting between them. As DNA, the CDR3 is TGCGCCAGCAGCCATGAGGGTCTTAACTATGGCTACACCTTC. Amino acid sequence: CASSHEGLNYGYTF.

The rearrangement uses TRBV11-3 and TRBJ2-5; D remains ambiguous. V lost 4 bases and J 7 bases, leaving 13 bases between the germline ends. This CDR3 is 13 amino acids long. Germline-derived CDR1 and CDR2 are SGHNT and YENEEA. CDR3: CASSSGPLGTQYF. CDR3 sequence (DNA): TGTGCCAGCAGCTCGGGCCCCTTGGGGACCCAGTACTTC.

This clonotype was seen only a few times. The V gene is TRBV20-1, the J gene TRBJ2-7; D remains unclear. The CDR3 spans 12 residues. Between the trimmed V and J ends, which lost 1 base and 6 bases, there was a span of 10 bases. The V gene's germline CDR1 is DFQATT and CDR2 SNEGSKA (reference sequence). CDR3 sequence (DNA): TGCAGTGCTAGAGTAAGGGCGGCCGAGCAGTACTTC. It yields the protein CSARVRAAEQYF.

The chain joins TRBV9 to TRBJ1-4, with D possibly matching TRBD1 (5 bases). The CDR3 has 15 amino acids. Trimming removed 1 base from V and 2 bases from J, with 9 bases in between. Germline CDR1 is SGDLS and CDR2 is YYNGEE. The CDR3 DNA reads TGTGCCAGCAGCGTATCCGGGGCGACTAATGAAAAACTGTTTTTT. The encoded protein is CASSVSGATNEKLFF.

This clonotype was picked up a small number of times. The chain recombines TRBV5-6 with TRBJ1-1; no clear D. The CDR3 has 16 amino acids. Germline assignment: CDR1 SGHDT and CDR2 YYEEEE. V was clipped by 4 bases and J by 2 bases, with 18 bases between them. The chain's CDR3 is CASSRFAGNYNTEAFF. Here the CDR3 DNA reads TGTGCCAGCAGCCGATTCGCGGGGAATTATAACACTGAAGCTTTCTTT.

This clonotype has just a few counts. The CDR3 protein is CASSAYAGGSYNEQFF. DNA of the CDR3: TGTGCCAGCAGCGCATACGCAGGGGGTTCCTACAATGAGCAGTTCTTC. The J gene is TRBJ2-1, the V gene TRBV7-9; TRBD1 aligns across 7 bases. J was trimmed by 1 base and V by 5 bases; bases with no gene match: 8. The CDR3 has 16 amino acids. Germline-derived CDR1 and CDR2 are SEHNR and FQNEAQ (reference sequence).

This clonotype showed up just a few times. The chain links TRBV28 to TRBJ2-3, with 7 nucleotides matching TRBD1. The germline CDR1 and CDR2 sequences are MDHEN and SYDVKM. The junction had 5 bases not matched to a gene; V was cut back by 6 bases and J by 5 bases. This CDR3 has 13 residues. The DNA for the CDR3 is TGTGCCAGCAGAGACAGGGCGAAAGATACGCAGTATTTT. Translation gives CASRDRAKDTQYF.

The chain carries TRBV19 and TRBJ2-5; TRBD1 matches at 12 bases. Germline V gene lookup returns CDR1 LNHDA and CDR2 SQIVND (reference sequence). CDR3 size: 14 residues. With 10 bases clipped from V and 1 base from J, the junction kept 4 bases outside the gene matches. For the CDR3, the DNA is TGTGCCATCGGGACAGGGGGCGTCCAAGAGACCCAGTACTTC. Encoded protein: CAIGTGGVQETQYF.